Listed below are T cell receptor beta chains from one sample, sequenced in a study of PD-1 blockade in classical Hodgkin lymphoma. The data were produced by immunoSEQ multiplex PCR, yet TCRdb's version contains in-frame clones alone and is incomplete. The sample has 35,000 to 45,000 clones; 65% to 85% are singletons. This specimen was peripheral blood mononuclear cells (PBMCs), taken before the second cycle of nivolumab. These receptors were obtained from a human donor with classical Hodgkin lymphoma. CDR3s include the opening cysteine and the closing phenylalanine or tryptophan. D genes are given only for firm matches. Part of the rows lack a size; the others show once, few, many or a class for expanded clones.

v_call,j_call,d_call,clone_size,cdr3_aa,cdr3_nt
TRBV6-5,TRBJ2-7,NA,NA,CASSYSTRDEQYF,TGTGCCAGCAGTTACTCGACAAGGGACGAGCAGTACTTC
TRBV7-9,TRBJ1-5,NA,NA,CASSLGNQGPYQPQHF,TGTGCCAGCAGCTTAGGCAATCAGGGCCCTTATCAGCCCCAGCATTTT
TRBV27,TRBJ1-2,NA,NA,CASSLSKGVIGYTF,TGTGCCAGCAGTTTATCAAAAGGGGTAATAGGCTACACCTTC
TRBV7-6,TRBJ2-2,NA,few,CASGANTGELFF,TGTGCCAGCGGGGCGAACACCGGGGAGCTGTTTTTT
TRBV6-5,TRBJ1-2,NA,NA,CASSYGQNLANYGYTF,TGTGCCAGCAGTTACGGACAGAACTTAGCTAACTATGGCTACACCTTC
TRBV4-3,TRBJ1-2,NA,NA,CASSQELQGMMNYGYTF,TGCGCCAGCAGCCAAGAATTGCAGGGGATGATGAACTATGGCTACACCTTC
TRBV11-2,TRBJ2-5,TRBD2,NA,CTSSSGTRRQETQYF,TGTACCAGCAGCTCCGGGACTAGACGCCAAGAGACCCAGTACTTC
TRBV4-2,TRBJ2-7,NA,few,CASSQGFESSYEQYF,TGTGCCAGCAGCCAGGGGTTCGAGTCCTCCTACGAGCAGTACTTC
TRBV30,TRBJ2-7,NA,few,CAWSVSQGHYEQYF,TGTGCCTGGAGTGTGAGTCAGGGGCACTACGAGCAGTACTTC
TRBV6-5,TRBJ1-1,NA,medium-sized,CASSLGRNTEAFF,TGTGCCAGCAGCTTGGGACGGAACACTGAAGCTTTCTTT
TRBV28,TRBJ2-7,TRBD2,NA,CASSLTGLAGDEQYF,TGTGCCAGCAGTTTAACCGGACTAGCGGGAGACGAGCAGTACTTC
TRBV5-1,TRBJ1-2,NA,NA,CASSLEWDGYGYTF,TGCGCCAGCAGCTTGGAGTGGGACGGTTATGGCTACACCTTC
TRBV6-5,TRBJ1-1,NA,NA,CASRWGLGTEAFF,TGTGCCAGCAGATGGGGTTTGGGGACTGAAGCTTTCTTT
TRBV29-1,TRBJ1-1,NA,NA,CSVESPTEAFF,TGCAGCGTTGAGTCTCCCACTGAAGCTTTCTTT
TRBV6-5,TRBJ1-5,NA,NA,CASSYSRPGNQPQHF,TGTGCCAGCAGTTACTCTCGACCGGGCAATCAGCCCCAGCATTTT
TRBV7-2,TRBJ1-1,NA,NA,CASSSPDTRAEAFF,TGTGCCAGCAGCTCCCCCGATACGCGGGCTGAAGCTTTCTTT
TRBV28,TRBJ2-1,NA,once,CASREGWTGYNEQFF,TGTGCCAGCAGGGAAGGATGGACGGGGTACAATGAGCAGTTCTTC
TRBV7-9,TRBJ2-7,NA,few,CASSLQGLEQYF,TGTGCCAGCAGTCTACAGGGTCTCGAGCAGTACTTC
TRBV29-1,TRBJ1-3,NA,NA,CSAHKSGGGNTIYF,TGCAGCGCCCACAAAAGCGGGGGTGGAAACACCATATATTTT
TRBV27,TRBJ2-1,NA,NA,CASSFGGSYNEQFF,TGTGCCAGCAGTTTTGGCGGTTCCTACAATGAGCAGTTCTTC
TRBV6-6,TRBJ2-7,NA,NA,CASSYSRLLHSYEQYF,TGTGCCAGCAGTTACTCTCGACTACTCCACTCCTACGAGCAGTACTTC
TRBV28,TRBJ2-7,NA,NA,CASSLAFYEQYF,TGTGCCAGCAGTCTAGCTTTCTACGAGCAGTACTTC
TRBV2,TRBJ2-7,NA,NA,CASSGRGRHEQYF,TGTGCCAGCAGTGGCAGGGGTCGGCACGAGCAGTACTTC
TRBV19,TRBJ2-7,NA,NA,CARDGPYF,TGTGCGCGGGACGGCCCGTACTTC